These 13 T cell receptor beta chains were sequenced from one sample in a study of T cells in tuberculosis. Here immunoSEQ multiplex PCR was the method, and the copy in TCRdb shows in-frame clones only, minus some. The sample has some 31,000 clones; roughly 92% are singletons. The sample comprised PBMCs. These receptor sequences come from a donor between 10 and 35 years old with latent tuberculosis or without tuberculosis infection.

This chain connects TRBV7-9 to TRBJ2-7, with 7 positions matching TRBD1. Germline V gives CDR1 SEHNR, CDR2 FQNEAQ (reference sequence). The CDR3 is 16 residues long. The trim removed 5 bases at V and 2 bases at J, leaving 12 bases unmatched. CDR3 in amino acids: CASSPVNRGTTYEQYF. The CDR3 bases are TGTGCCAGCAGCCCGGTTAACAGGGGAACCACCTACGAGCAGTACTTC.

This chain joins TRBV4-3 and TRBJ2-2; 8 nucleotides agree with TRBD1. The junction had 7 bases not matched to a gene; V was cut back by 3 bases and J by 4 bases. Germline V gene sequence: CDR1 LGHNA, CDR2 YSLEER. The CDR3 extends over 16 amino acids. The CDR3 is CASSHFGTGLTGELFF. Here the CDR3 DNA reads TGCGCCAGCAGCCATTTTGGGACAGGTCTCACCGGGGAGCTGTTTTTT.

The rearrangement joins TRBV19 to TRBJ1-2; D is possibly TRBD1 (6 bases). Germline V gene lookup returns CDR1 LNHDA and CDR2 SQIVND (reference sequence). The CDR3 has 11 amino acids. Trimming took 7 bases from V and 7 from J, leaving 10 bases between them. The CDR3 reads CASIQGAGYTF. The CDR3 coding sequence is TGTGCCAGTATACAGGGTGCTGGCTACACCTTC.

The chain recombines TRBV5-1 with TRBJ2-3; a possible D gene is TRBD2 (5 bases). The CDR3 length is 14 residues. The V end lost 0 bases, the J end lost 4 bases, and 9 bases lay between the germline ends. Germline V lookup: CDR1 SGHRS, CDR2 YFSETQ. The CDR3 here is CASSLELGADTQYF. In DNA form, the CDR3 reads TGCGCCAGCAGCTTGGAACTAGGAGCAGATACGCAGTATTTT.

This chain connects TRBV14 to TRBJ2-5; TRBD1 is a possible D gene (5 bases). The germline V gene encodes CDR1 SGHDN and CDR2 FVKESK. Trimming cost V 4 bases and J 0 bases, with 6 bases left between them. The CDR3 has 13 amino acids. CDR3 in amino acids: CASSRQYQETQYF. CDR3 sequence (DNA): TGTGCCAGCAGCCGACAGTACCAAGAGACCCAGTACTTC. Based on the CDR3 plus reference TRBV14 and TRBJ2-5, the full variable domain is EAGVTQFPSHSVIEKGQTVTLRCDPISGHDNLYWYRRVMGKEIKFLLHFVKESKQDESGMPNNRFLAERTGGTYSTLKVQPAELEDSGVYFCASSRQYQETQYFGPGTRLLVL.

V gene TRBV7-9 combines with J gene TRBJ1-2; possibly TRBD1 for D (5 bases). V was clipped by 6 bases and J by 2 bases, with 13 bases between them. The CDR3 extends over 14 amino acids. CDR1 and CDR2 from the germline V gene are SEHNR and FQNEAQ (reference sequence). CDR3 in DNA: TGTGCCAGCAGTCGGGGGGAGGGGAACTATGGCTACACCTTC. The encoded protein is CASSRGEGNYGYTF.

The chain links TRBV10-2 to TRBJ2-3, with 7 bases fitting TRBD1. The trim removed 5 bases at V and 0 bases at J, leaving 5 bases unmatched. This CDR3 contains 15 residues. From germline, CDR1 is WSHSY and CDR2 SAAADI. This CDR3 reads CASSPTGLSTDTQYF. In nucleotides, the CDR3 is TGCGCCAGCAGTCCGACAGGGCTTAGCACAGATACGCAGTATTTT.

This chain joins TRBV7-9 and TRBJ1-2; 7 bases are a match to TRBD1. V gave up 5 bases and J gave up 5 bases; unmatched junction bases: 8. Germline V gene sequence: CDR1 SEHNR, CDR2 FQNEAQ (reference sequence). The CDR3 is made up of 14 amino acids. The CDR3 loop reads CASSPPGTVYGYTF. In DNA form, the CDR3 reads TGTGCCAGCAGCCCCCCCGGGACAGTATATGGCTACACCTTC.

The CDR3: CASRVSGGSYGYTF. The CDR3 DNA reads TGTGCCAGCAGAGTCTCAGGGGGTAGTTATGGCTACACCTTC. V and J are TRBV28 and TRBJ1-2; 7 bases line up with TRBD1. Germline V gene lookup returns CDR1 MDHEN and CDR2 SYDVKM. Trimming at V came to 6 bases and at J to 5 bases, leaving 9 bases not matched to a gene. The CDR3 sequence is 14 residues long.

The J gene is TRBJ2-7, the V gene TRBV27; tentatively, D is TRBD2 (6 bases). V was pared by 3 bases and J by 0 bases, with 9 bases between. The CDR3 spans 14 residues. Per the germline V gene, CDR1 is MNHEY and CDR2 is SMNVEV (reference sequence). The CDR3 region has the DNA TGTGCCAGCAGTTTCGGAGGGGCCTCCTACGAGCAGTACTTC. Translated, it gives CASSFGGASYEQYF.

This sequence joins TRBV4-3 and TRBJ2-3; possible D gene TRBD1, 6 bases. Germline-derived CDR1 and CDR2 are LGHNA and YSLEER. This CDR3 has 16 amino acids. Trimming left V 1 base short and J 2 bases short, with 13 bases between. The CDR3 coding sequence is TGCGCCAGCAGCCAAGGTTCAGGGGCTAACACAGATACGCAGTATTTT. Residues: CASSQGSGANTDTQYF.

This chain connects TRBV28 to TRBJ2-7; TRBD1 matches 8 bases. Germline CDR1 is MDHEN and CDR2 is SYDVKM. The length of the CDR3 is 17 residues. Trimming removed 2 bases from V and 0 bases from J; junction bases left unmatched: 9. CDR3 bases: TGTGCCAGCAGTTTAAACGGACAGGGAATTAGCTCCTACGAGCAGTACTTC. Amino acid sequence: CASSLNGQGISSYEQYF. Full variable domain (remainder filled in from reference TRBV28 and TRBJ2-7): DVKVTQSSRYLVKRTGEKVFLECVQDMDHENMFWYRQDPGLGLRLIYFSYDVKMKEKGDIPEGYSVSREKKERFSLILESASTNQTSMYLCASSLNGQGISSYEQYFGPGTRLTVT.

V is TRBV27 and J is TRBJ2-7; weak D call: TRBD2 (6 bases). CDR1 is MNHEY, CDR2 SMNVEV, per germline (reference sequence). The V end was cut by 5 bases, the J end by 7 bases, with 15 bases between. This CDR3 is built from 13 residues. CDR3 in DNA: TGTGCCAGCAGTGATGACAGACTAGTAGAGCAGTACTTC. Its protein is CASSDDRLVEQYF.